The clone carrying this TCR beta chain was recorded once. The CDR3 is 12 amino acids. CDR1 is SGHNT, CDR2 YYREEE, per germline (reference sequence). J was trimmed by 3 bases and V by 8 bases; bases with no gene match: 2. Survey-level resolution applied to immunoSEQ assay v3.0. Libraries were prepared by immunoSEQ multiplex PCR; TCRdb keeps only in-frame clonotypes and omits some of them. The sample gives around 31,000 clones, 75% to 90% of which show up once; under 7.5% is in the top ten. The sample comes from a study of long-term antiretroviral therapy in people with HIV. This clonotype originated in a man aged 45-65 years with HIV. This material consisted of unsorted PBMCs, taken approximately 5 years before starting antiretroviral therapy. This chain joins TRBV5-4 and TRBJ2-1; 7 bases fit TRBD2. This chain's CDR3 is CASGTNYNEQFF. The CDR3 DNA reads TGTGCCAGTGGGACTAACTACAATGAGCAGTTCTTC.